This T cell receptor beta chain is drawn from a study of cytomegalovirus exposure and HLA in healthy donors. Looking at the study overall: Genetic ancestry analysis placed over 75% of the 300 to 500 donors that were genotyped in the Caucasian-associated cluster. Study-level points and caveats: Productive rates of about 90% or about 30% were seen for most TCR beta V segments in an earlier analysis. A later analysis, which compared TCR beta chains of equal frequency, found the HLA-associated ones more clonally expanded.

In the PCR, 60 Vbeta and 13 Jbeta primers were used. TCRdb's copy holds only in-frame clones and misses some; the assay was immunoSEQ multiplex PCR. The sample yields around 150,000 clones, 61% seen once. This CDR3 contains 13 residues. V gave up 8 bases and J gave up 5 bases; unmatched junction bases: 5. Germline V gives CDR1 SNHLY, CDR2 FYNNEI. A note on this clone: Antigen specificity is unknown.

Sequenced material: PBMCs. This TCR was sampled from a male donor in good health and CMV-seronegative. This chain links TRBV2 with TRBJ2-5, with 10 bases matching TRBD2. The CDR3 loop reads CASLSAGGETQYF. The CDR3 nucleotides are TGTGCCAGCCTTTCAGCGGGGGGGGAGACCCAGTACTTC.